This TCR beta chain was identified in a study of naive and memory T cell subsets. An oligonucleotide containing a UMI was ligated to the 3' end of TCR cDNA. Cells were not sorted; total RNA input targeted 1 to 1000 ng. Four PCR rounds used nested alpha and beta constant region primers plus the SP2 primer. Via MiXCR, TCRdb re-called the 5' RACE reads, giving one row per CDR3 protein. Here the sample spans more than 50,000 distinct CDR3 sequences, roughly 8.1% being singletons. The V segment lost 7 bases and the J segment 3 bases; nucleotides outside the gene matches: 16. The CDR3 runs 18 residues. CDR1 and CDR2 (germline): MDHEN, SYDVKM.

The chain is built from TRBV28 and TRBJ2-1, with TRBD1 identical over 9 bases. The sequence was collected from a female donor in good health. The CDR3 nucleotides read TGTGCCAGCAAAATCTCGCTCGGGGGACAGGGATACTACAATGAGCAGTTCTTC. Translated, it gives CASKISLGGQGYYNEQFF.